Shown below are 4 T cell receptor beta chains from a single sample sequenced in a study of graft-versus-host responses after intestinal transplantation. Their specific antigens are unknown. The assay was immunoSEQ multiplex PCR, and TCRdb's table has in-frame clones only and misses some. This repertoire shows some 90,000 clones, 85% to 95% found once; its top ten account for around 0.49%. Source: unstimulated CD8+ T cells sorted from spleen or lymph node cells, taken before intestinal transplant. The source of these receptors is a human donor who received an intestinal transplant.

The gene calls are TRBV27 and TRBJ2-7, with D perhaps TRBD2 (6 bases). Trimming pared 0 bases from V and 4 bases from J, leaving 13 bases between. Germline values: CDR1 MNHEY, CDR2 SMNVEV (reference sequence). This CDR3 region has 15 residues. The CDR3 DNA follows: TGTGCCAGCAGTTTATCTTTCGGGAGTCGGTACGAGCAGTACTTC. This encodes CASSLSFGSRYEQYF.

The J gene is TRBJ2-3, the V gene TRBV5-1; TRBD2 matches at 9 bases. J lost 6 bases, V lost 2 bases, and 10 bases had no gene match. There are 16 residues in the CDR3. Germline values: CDR1 SGHRS, CDR2 YFSETQ. The CDR3 DNA sequence: TGCGCCAGCAGCTTCCTCCTGGTAGCGGGAGTTGATACGCAGTATTTT. As protein: CASSFLLVAGVDTQYF.

The V gene is TRBV6-5, the J gene TRBJ1-1; 9 nucleotides match TRBD1. CDR1 and CDR2 from the germline V gene are MNHEY and SVGAGI. This CDR3 spans 14 amino acids. V was clipped by 5 bases and J by 5 bases; unmatched bases: 6. The CDR3 bases are TGTGCCAGCAGTCTACAGGGGGCGGGGACTGAAGCTTTCTTT. As protein: CASSLQGAGTEAFF.

This clone was found once. The chain is built from TRBV11-2 and TRBJ2-7, with D possibly being TRBD2 (5 bases). V lost 1 base to trimming and J lost 2 bases, with 9 bases between them. This CDR3 is built from 14 residues. Germline CDR1 reads SGHAT; CDR2 reads FQNNGV. The CDR3 region has the DNA TGTGCCAGCAGCTTAGTAGAGCGGCCCTACGAGCAGTACTTC. This translates into CASSLVERPYEQYF.